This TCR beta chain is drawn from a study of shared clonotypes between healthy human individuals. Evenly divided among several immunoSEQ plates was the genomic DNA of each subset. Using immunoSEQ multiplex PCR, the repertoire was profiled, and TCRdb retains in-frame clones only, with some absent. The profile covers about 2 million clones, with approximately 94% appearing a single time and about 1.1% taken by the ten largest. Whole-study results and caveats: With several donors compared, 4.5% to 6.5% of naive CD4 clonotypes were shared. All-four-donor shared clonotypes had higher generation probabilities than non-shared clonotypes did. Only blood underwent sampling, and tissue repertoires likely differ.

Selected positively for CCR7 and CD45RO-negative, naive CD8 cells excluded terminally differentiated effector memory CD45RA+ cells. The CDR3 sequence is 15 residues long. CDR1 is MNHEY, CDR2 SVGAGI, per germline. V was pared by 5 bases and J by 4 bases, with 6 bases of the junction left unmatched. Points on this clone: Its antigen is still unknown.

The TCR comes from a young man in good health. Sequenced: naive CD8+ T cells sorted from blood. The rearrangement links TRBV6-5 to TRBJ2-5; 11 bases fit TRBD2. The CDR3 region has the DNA TGTGCCAGCAGTCCACTAGCGGGGGCGGGAGAGACCCAGTACTTC. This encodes CASSPLAGAGETQYF.